This is a list of T cell receptor beta chains from one sample in a study of CD8 T cells in Susac syndrome. A single record per CDR3 protein comes from TCRdb applying MiXCR to the immunoSEQ multiplex PCR reads. The sample carries 130,000 to 150,000 distinct CDR3 sequences, approximately 93% recorded once. Sequenced: CD4+ T cells from PBMCs. These receptors all come from a human donor in good health. The CDR3 runs from the conserved cysteine through the conserved F or W.

TRBJ2-1 TRBV3-1 CASSQDGLLYNEQFF
TRBJ2-1 TRBV5-1 CASSPRRGAYNEQFF
TRBJ1-2 TRBV12-3/TRBV12-4 CASSLQDYGYTF
TRBJ1-3 TRBV6-1 CASSGDPGNTIYF
TRBJ1-1 TRBV6-2/TRBV6-3 CASSRGQGPAEAFF
TRBJ1-4 TRBV7-9 CASSGYRGDDEKLFF
TRBJ1-3 TRBV20-1 CSGLKGGSGNTIYF
TRBJ2-2 TRBV7-9 CASTPRAGTSGRNTGELFF
TRBJ2-3 TRBV15 CATRTPSTDTQYF
TRBJ1-1 TRBV3-1 CASSQRSSKGTGAFF
TRBJ1-3 TRBV15 CATNNRRGDGGNTIYF
TRBJ2-7 TRBV5-1 CASSLGTSGSTYEQYF
TRBJ2-3 TRBV6-5 CASSKGGASTDTQYF
TRBJ1-5 TRBV12-3/TRBV12-4 CASTQDRAGGNQPQHF
TRBJ1-5 TRBV20-1 CSARSGTVKPQHF
TRBJ2-5 TRBV6-2/TRBV6-3 CASSYQERLAVSF
TRBJ2-3 TRBV24-1 CATSDAPKISGRSADTQYF
TRBJ2-7 TRBV7-9 CASSHAGRMYEQYF
TRBJ1-1 TRBV20-1 CSARSQNTEAFF
TRBJ1-4 TRBV13 CASSRGTPRSVTNEKLFF
TRBJ2-7 TRBV20-1 CSARTRGAPYEQYF
TRBJ2-1 TRBV18 CASSPPGLAGSNEQFF
TRBJ1-1 TRBV19 CASSPRGPSRSTEAFF
TRBJ2-3 TRBV7-8 CASSNWDSGLTDTQYF
TRBJ2-3 TRBV5-4 CASRDQRSSTDTQYF